One and the same sample provided the 24 T cell receptor beta chains below, sequenced in a study of identical twins. TCRdb ran MiXCR on the 5' RACE reads and lists one entry per CDR3 protein. The data show 450,000 or so distinct CDR3 sequences, approximately 17% seen once. Sequenced: naive T cells sorted from blood. These receptors came from a man in his fifties in good health.

This clonotype was found many times. The chain has TRBV28 and TRBJ1-5; the D is unclear. The V gene lost 2 bases and the J gene lost 0 bases, with 14 bases spanning the gap. Germline V lookup: CDR1 MDHEN, CDR2 SYDVKM. The CDR3 runs 17 residues. This CDR3 is CASSLAGSGYSNQPQHF. The CDR3 DNA follows: TGTGCCAGCAGTTTAGCGGGAAGTGGCTATAGCAATCAGCCCCAGCATTTT.

The rearrangement links TRBV27 to TRBJ2-1; D not resolved. Trimming left V 7 bases short and J 7 bases short, with 11 bases between. In germline, CDR1 is MNHEY, CDR2 SMNVEV (reference sequence). The CDR3 is 12 residues long. This CDR3 is CASIGQLNEQFF. CDR3 in DNA: TGTGCCAGCATTGGGCAATTGAATGAGCAGTTCTTC.

This clonotype was counted at least ten times. CDR3 residues: CASSQDHTFGQGLFYEQYF. CDR3 nucleotide sequence: TGCGCCAGCAGCCAAGATCATACTTTCGGACAGGGGCTCTTCTACGAGCAGTACTTC. This chain links TRBV4-1 with TRBJ2-7; 9 bases align to TRBD1. The germline V gene encodes CDR1 MGHRA and CDR2 YSYEKL. This CDR3 is 19 amino acids long. After removal of 0 bases from V and 3 bases from J, the junction contained 15 bases not matched to a gene.

This clonotype has ten or more counts. The rearrangement uses TRBV6-2 or TRBV6-3 and TRBJ2-7; 8 bases align to TRBD1. The V gene end was trimmed by 3 bases and the J gene end by 3 bases; junction bases not matched to a gene: 7. There are 15 residues in the CDR3. The V gene's germline CDR1 is MNHEY and CDR2 SVGEGT. This chain's CDR3 is CASSYRTGKDYEQYF. CDR3 in DNA: TGTGCCAGCAGTTATCGGACAGGGAAGGACTACGAGCAGTACTTC.

This chain connects TRBV11-2 to TRBJ2-7; D might be TRBD2 (5 bases). Germline CDR1 SGHAT, CDR2 FQNNGV. There are 14 residues in the CDR3. Trimming removed 2 bases from V and 2 bases from J, with 10 bases in between. CDR3: CASSLSRVTYEQYF. CDR3 DNA: TGTGCCAGCAGCTTATCGAGGGTGACCTACGAGCAGTACTTC.

This sequence joins TRBV5-5 and TRBJ2-3; 8 bases align to TRBD2. The ends lost 0 bases at V and 1 base at J; junction bases unmatched: 7. The germline V gene encodes CDR1 SGHKS and CDR2 YYEKEE (reference sequence). This CDR3 region has 17 residues. The CDR3 DNA reads TGTGCCAGCAGCTTGGCGCCGGGGGGGCCGGGCACAGATACGCAGTATTTT. This translates into CASSLAPGGPGTDTQYF. The variable domain in full, completed from reference TRBV5-5 and TRBJ2-3, reads DAGVTQSPTHLIKTRGQQVTLRCSPISGHKSVSWYQQVLGQGPQFIFQYYEKEERGRGNFPDRFSARQFPNYSSELNVNALLLGDSALYLCASSLAPGGPGTDTQYFGPGTRLTVL.

This clonotype was recorded many times. This rearrangement joins TRBV18 to TRBJ1-1; tentative D call: TRBD1 (6 bases). The CDR3 is made up of 16 amino acids. Trimming took 3 bases from V and 1 from J, leaving 15 bases between them. CDR1 and CDR2 from the germline V gene are KGHSH and LQKENI. The chain's CDR3 is CASSPGVGQSNTEAFF. CDR3 in DNA: TGTGCCAGCTCACCGGGGGTAGGACAGTCGAACACTGAAGCTTTCTTT.

This clonotype appeared a few times. CDR3 bases: TGCAGTGCCGGTAGCGGGGGCTCCTACAATGAGCAGTTCTTC. It is translated as CSAGSGGSYNEQFF. This chain links TRBV20-1 with TRBJ2-1; 9 bases match TRBD2. After removal of 6 bases from V and 0 bases from J, the junction contained 3 bases not matched to a gene. CDR3 length: 14 amino acids. Germline V gene data show CDR1 as DFQATT and CDR2 as SNEGSKA (reference sequence).

V usage is TRBV7-9 and J usage is TRBJ2-2, with 11 bases identical to TRBD2. V shed 3 bases, J shed 6 bases, and the junction held 3 bases outside the gene matches. Germline V lookup: CDR1 SEHNR, CDR2 FQNEAQ (reference sequence). The CDR3 runs 15 residues. CDR3: CASSFLAGGAGELFF. The CDR3 DNA reads TGTGCCAGCAGCTTTCTAGCGGGAGGAGCCGGGGAGCTGTTTTTT.

This clonotype was counted at least ten times. This chain uses TRBV6-2 or TRBV6-3 with TRBJ2-1; D may be TRBD1 (5 bases). The CDR3 length is 14 residues. Germline V gene sequence: CDR1 MNHEY, CDR2 SVGEGT. The ends were cut back, 2 bases at V and 6 bases at J, with 11 bases in the middle. The CDR3 DNA reads TGTGCCAGCAGTTACATCGCAGGGTCCAATGAGCAGTTCTTC. Its protein is CASSYIAGSNEQFF.

This chain links TRBV7-2 with TRBJ1-2, with D maybe TRBD1 (6 bases). CDR1 is SGHTA and CDR2 is FQGNSA in the germline V gene. This CDR3 is built from 13 residues. The V and J ends lost 4 bases and 6 bases respectively, with 12 bases between them. The CDR3 DNA sequence: TGTGCCAGCAGCTGGACAGAAGCCCATGGCTACACCTTC. Translated, it gives CASSWTEAHGYTF.

This clonotype turned up a few times. The genes are TRBV5-5 and TRBJ2-1; TRBD2 aligns across 8 bases. This CDR3 is 15 amino acids long. The V segment lost 3 bases and the J segment 7 bases; nucleotides outside the gene matches: 9. Germline loops: CDR1 SGHKS, CDR2 YYEKEE (reference sequence). This chain's CDR3 is CASSSGLVIRNEQFF. DNA of the CDR3: TGTGCCAGCAGCTCGGGACTAGTAATACGTAATGAGCAGTTCTTC. Filled out from reference TRBV5-5 and TRBJ2-1, the complete variable domain reads DAGVTQSPTHLIKTRGQQVTLRCSPISGHKSVSWYQQVLGQGPQFIFQYYEKEERGRGNFPDRFSARQFPNYSSELNVNALLLGDSALYLCASSSGLVIRNEQFFGPGTRLTVL.

As for this clonotype: A junction boundary mismatches the germline segment, possibly from a read error. DNA for the CDR3: TGCAGTGCTAGCGGGACTCCTAGAGGTGAGCAGTCCTTC. It yields the protein CSASGTPRGEQSF. This rearrangement joins TRBV20-1 to TRBJ2-1; D perhaps matches TRBD2 (6 bases). Germline V gives CDR1 DFQATT, CDR2 SNEGSKA (reference sequence). The CDR3 is made up of 13 amino acids.

This clonotype was observed a handful of times. The chain employs TRBV6-1 and TRBJ2-1; 7 positions agree with TRBD2. CDR1 MNHNS and CDR2 SASEGT come from the germline V gene. V trimming: 6 bases; J trimming: 8 bases; junction bases outside the gene matches: 10. This CDR3 is 14 amino acids long. CDR3: CASSPRRGRDEQFF. The CDR3 bases are TGTGCCAGCAGCCCCCGTCGCGGGAGAGATGAGCAGTTCTTC.

In its sample, this clonotype was seen a few times. The chain combines TRBV28 with TRBJ2-3; the match to TRBD2 covers 8 bases. Germline CDR1 MDHEN, CDR2 SYDVKM. The CDR3 sequence is 16 residues long. The V gene end was trimmed by 4 bases and the J gene end by 5 bases; junction bases not matched to a gene: 11. The CDR3 region has the DNA TGTGCCAGCAGTTCCGACTCGGGGGGGCCCAGAGATACGCAGTATTTT. It is translated as CASSSDSGGPRDTQYF.

There are many counts of this clonotype. The CDR3 sequence: CASTDRALNTEAFF. In nucleotides, the CDR3 is TGTGCCAGCACCGACAGGGCATTGAACACTGAAGCTTTCTTT. V gene TRBV6-1 combines with J gene TRBJ1-1, with TRBD1 identical over 7 bases. The CDR3 length is 14 residues. Trimming removed 7 bases from V and 0 bases from J; junction bases left unmatched: 5. Per the germline V gene, CDR1 is MNHNS and CDR2 is SASEGT.

V usage is TRBV12-3 or TRBV12-4 and J usage is TRBJ1-5; D is uncertain. The V and J ends lost 5 bases and 2 bases respectively, with 10 bases between them. The length of the CDR3 is 14 residues. CDR3 sequence (DNA): TGTGCCAGCAGTCCGGTCCAGGGCAATCAGCCCCAGCATTTT. Translation: CASSPVQGNQPQHF.

This clonotype was counted at least ten times. V and J are TRBV6-1 and TRBJ2-7; TRBD2 might be the D (6 bases). There are 13 residues in the CDR3. Germline V gene lookup returns CDR1 MNHNS and CDR2 SASEGT. V was trimmed by 5 bases and J by 2 bases, leaving 10 bases between them. CDR3 DNA sequence: TGTGCCAGCAGTATAGCGGAAACCTACGAGCAGTACTTC. As protein: CASSIAETYEQYF.

The chain has TRBV20-1 and TRBJ2-7; 7 bases align to TRBD1. J was trimmed by 6 bases and V by 1 base; bases with no gene match: 9. The V gene's germline CDR1 is DFQATT and CDR2 SNEGSKA (reference sequence). The CDR3 runs 14 residues. The CDR3 is CSARVRDRTIEQYF. DNA of the CDR3: TGCAGTGCTAGAGTCAGGGACAGAACCATCGAGCAGTACTTC.

This rearrangement joins TRBV9 to TRBJ2-1; TRBD1 agrees at 8 bases. Losses at the gene ends were 2 bases for V and 4 bases for J; bases not matched to a gene: 5. The CDR3 contains 15 residues. Germline-derived CDR1 and CDR2 are SGDLS and YYNGEE. The CDR3 region is CASSVRQGSYNEQFF. In DNA, the CDR3 is TGTGCCAGCAGCGTCCGACAGGGGTCGTACAATGAGCAGTTCTTC.

This clonotype was seen a handful of times. The chain couples TRBV4-1 to TRBJ2-2, with a tentative D call TRBD1 (6 bases). Germline CDR1 and CDR2: MGHRA and YSYEKL. V dropped 3 bases and J dropped 0 bases, with 8 bases sitting between them. This CDR3 is built from 15 residues. The CDR3 is CASSQGQANTGELFF. In DNA form, the CDR3 reads TGCGCCAGCAGCCAGGGACAAGCGAACACCGGGGAGCTGTTTTTT.

This clonotype was detected ten times or more. This chain uses TRBV5-1 with TRBJ1-2; 10 nucleotides match TRBD1. The CDR3 is made up of 17 amino acids. Germline trimming cut 4 bases from V and 3 bases from J; bases unmatched to any gene: 12. Germline loops: CDR1 SGHRS, CDR2 YFSETQ. CDR3 loop: CASSPLTPGQGHYGYTF. The CDR3 nucleotides are TGCGCCAGCAGCCCACTTACCCCGGGACAGGGGCACTATGGCTACACCTTC.

The chain joins TRBV7-8 to TRBJ2-2, with unresolved D. V dropped 4 bases and J dropped 7 bases, with 13 bases sitting between them. CDR3 size: 14 residues. CDR1 SGHVS and CDR2 FQNEAQ come from the germline V gene. Here the CDR3 reads CASSSTISGGELFF. In DNA, the CDR3 is TGTGCCAGCAGCTCGACCATATCCGGCGGGGAGCTGTTTTTT.

This clonotype has more than one count but fewer than ten. The J gene is TRBJ2-7, the V gene TRBV28; TRBD2 might be the D (6 bases). This CDR3 has 16 amino acids. Germline CDR1 MDHEN, CDR2 SYDVKM. The V end lost 8 bases, the J end lost 0 bases, and 20 bases lay between the germline ends. For the CDR3, the DNA is TGTGCCAGCGTGGAGGTCGGAGGGAGTACCTCCTACGAGCAGTACTTC. Protein product: CASVEVGGSTSYEQYF.